The T cell receptor beta chain under discussion was sequenced for a study of response to subunit inactivated influenza vaccine. The CDR3 has 14 amino acids. Trimming shortened V by 1 base and J by 6 bases, and 10 bases separated the two germline ends. The germline V gene encodes CDR1 LGHNA and CDR2 YNFKEQ. TCRdb reanalysed the RT-PCR reads using MiXCR and keeps one entry per CDR3 protein. The sample carries about 780,000 distinct CDR3 sequences, approximately 18% recorded once. This chain joins TRBV4-2 and TRBJ2-1, with D perhaps matching TRBD1 (6 bases). This sequence originates from a middle-aged man who received an inactivated influenza vaccine. The sample was PBMCs from blood, taken 5 days after vaccination. The CDR3 nucleotides read TGTGCCAGCAGCCAAGGGGACATTGGCAATGAGCAGTTCTTC. As protein: CASSQGDIGNEQFF.